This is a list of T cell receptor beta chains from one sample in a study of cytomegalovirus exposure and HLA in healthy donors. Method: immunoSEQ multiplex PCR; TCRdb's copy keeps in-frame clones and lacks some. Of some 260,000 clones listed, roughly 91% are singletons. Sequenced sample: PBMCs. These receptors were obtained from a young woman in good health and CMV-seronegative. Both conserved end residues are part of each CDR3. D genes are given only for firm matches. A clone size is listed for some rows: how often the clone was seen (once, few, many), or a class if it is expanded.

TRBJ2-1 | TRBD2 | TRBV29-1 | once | CSVAEREAYNEQFF | TGCAGCGTTGCAGAGCGGGAGGCCTACAATGAGCAGTTCTTC
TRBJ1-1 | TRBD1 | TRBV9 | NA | CASSVAPSRQGLSEAFF | TGTGCCAGCAGCGTAGCACCCTCGAGACAGGGACTAAGTGAAGCTTTCTTT
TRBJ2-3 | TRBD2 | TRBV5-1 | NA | CASSLVTSGRMDTQYF | TGCGCCAGCAGCTTGGTTACTAGCGGGAGAATGGATACGCAGTATTTT
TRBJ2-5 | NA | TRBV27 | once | CASSPGAWVQYF | TGTGCCAGCAGCCCAGGAGCTTGGGTCCAGTACTTC
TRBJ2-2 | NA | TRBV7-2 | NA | CASSGNPNTGELFF | TGTGCCAGCAGCGGAAACCCGAACACCGGGGAGCTGTTTTTT
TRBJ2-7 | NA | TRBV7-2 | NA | CASRDFGSSYEQYF | TGTGCCAGCAGGGATTTTGGAAGCTCCTACGAGCAGTACTTC
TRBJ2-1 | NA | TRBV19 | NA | CASSIVPPSYNEQFF | TGTGCCAGTAGTATTGTTCCTCCATCCTACAATGAGCAGTTCTTC
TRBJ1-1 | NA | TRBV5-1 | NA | CASSLRPGNTEAFF | TGCGCCAGCAGCTTACGCCCAGGAAACACTGAAGCTTTCTTT
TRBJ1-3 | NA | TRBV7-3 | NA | CASSRPIRPGWANTIYF | TGTGCCAGCAGCCGCCCTATTCGGCCAGGGTGGGCAAACACCATATATTTT
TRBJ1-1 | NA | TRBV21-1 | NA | CASSNRDTEAFF | TGTGCCAGCAGCAACCGGGACACTGAAGCTTTCTTT
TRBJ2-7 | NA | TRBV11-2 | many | CASSLDYEQYF | TGTGCCAGCAGCTTAGACTACGAGCAGTACTTC
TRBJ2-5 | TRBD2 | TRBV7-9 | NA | CASSFSLTGGQETQYF | TGTGCCAGCAGCTTTTCCCTGACGGGAGGGCAAGAGACCCAGTACTTC
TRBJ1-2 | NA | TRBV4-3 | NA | CASSQRQGAALYGYTF | TGCGCCAGCAGCCAACGCCAGGGCGCTGCACTCTATGGCTACACCTTC
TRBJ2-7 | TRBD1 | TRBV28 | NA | CASRRTGGYEQYF | TGTGCCAGCAGAAGGACAGGGGGGTACGAGCAGTACTTC
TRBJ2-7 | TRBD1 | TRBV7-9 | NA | CASSLAGTGPDEQYF | TGTGCCAGCAGCTTAGCTGGGACAGGGCCCGACGAGCAGTACTTC
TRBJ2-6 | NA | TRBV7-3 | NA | CASSQTAGSGANVLTF | TGTGCCAGCAGCCAGACAGCAGGGTCTGGGGCCAACGTCCTGACTTTC
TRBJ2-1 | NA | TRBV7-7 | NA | CASSLGSGSPREQFF | TGTGCCAGCAGCTTAGGGTCAGGGTCGCCGCGGGAGCAGTTCTTC
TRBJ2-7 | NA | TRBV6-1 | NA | CASSGRGPPGTSVHEQYF | TGTGCCAGCAGTGGGAGAGGACCACCGGGGACATCGGTACACGAGCAGTACTTC
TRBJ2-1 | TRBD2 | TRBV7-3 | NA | CASSFGGSSDEQFF | TGTGCCAGCAGCTTCGGCGGGAGTAGCGATGAGCAGTTCTTC
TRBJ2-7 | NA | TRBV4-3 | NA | CASSQSVAGASYEQYF | TGCGCCAGCAGCCAAAGTGTGGCGGGCGCTTCCTACGAGCAGTACTTC